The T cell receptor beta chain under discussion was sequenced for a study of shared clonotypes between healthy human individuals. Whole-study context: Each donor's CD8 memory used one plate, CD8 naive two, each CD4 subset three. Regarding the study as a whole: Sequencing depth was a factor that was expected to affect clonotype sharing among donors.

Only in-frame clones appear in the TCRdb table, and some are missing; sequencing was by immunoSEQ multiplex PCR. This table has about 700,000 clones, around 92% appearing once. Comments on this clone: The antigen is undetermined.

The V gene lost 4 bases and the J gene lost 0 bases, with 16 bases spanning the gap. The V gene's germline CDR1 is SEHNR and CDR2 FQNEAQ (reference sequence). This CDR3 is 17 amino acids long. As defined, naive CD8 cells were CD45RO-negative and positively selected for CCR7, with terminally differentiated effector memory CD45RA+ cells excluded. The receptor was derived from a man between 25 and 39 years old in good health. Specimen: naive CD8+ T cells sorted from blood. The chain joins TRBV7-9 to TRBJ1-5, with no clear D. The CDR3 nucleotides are TGTGCCAGCAGCTACGAGGTCTCTGCCAATAGCAATCAGCCCCAGCATTTT. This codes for CASSYEVSANSNQPQHF.